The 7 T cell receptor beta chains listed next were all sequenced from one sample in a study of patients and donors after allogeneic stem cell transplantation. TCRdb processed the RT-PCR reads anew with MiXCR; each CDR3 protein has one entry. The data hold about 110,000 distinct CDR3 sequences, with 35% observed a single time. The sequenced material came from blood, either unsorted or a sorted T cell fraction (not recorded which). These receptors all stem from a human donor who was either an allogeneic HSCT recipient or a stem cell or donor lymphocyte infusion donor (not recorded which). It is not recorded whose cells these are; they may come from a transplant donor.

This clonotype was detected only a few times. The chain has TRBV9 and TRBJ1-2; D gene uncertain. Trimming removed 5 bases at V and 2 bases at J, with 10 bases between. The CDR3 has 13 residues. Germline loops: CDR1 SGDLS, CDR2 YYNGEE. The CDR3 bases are TGTGCCAGCAGTCAATCTCCGAACTATGGCTACACCTTC. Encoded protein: CASSQSPNYGYTF.

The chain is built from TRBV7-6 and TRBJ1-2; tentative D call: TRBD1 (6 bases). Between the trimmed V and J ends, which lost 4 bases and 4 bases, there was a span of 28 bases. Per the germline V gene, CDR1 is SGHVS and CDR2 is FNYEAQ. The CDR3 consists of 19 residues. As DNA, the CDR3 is TGTGCCAGCAGCTACGATATCGGCTACTCGGGAGGGGGAGGCTATGGCTACACCTTC. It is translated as CASSYDIGYSGGGGYGYTF.

CDR3 protein: CASSGRGANTEAFF. CDR3 nucleotide sequence: TGTGCCAGCAGCGGCCGGGGGGCGAACACTGAAGCTTTCTTT. The chain is built from TRBV9 and TRBJ1-1; a possible D gene is TRBD1 (6 bases). The CDR3 covers 14 residues. Trimming left V 3 bases short and J 1 base short, with 10 bases between. Germline CDR1 SGDLS, CDR2 YYNGEE.

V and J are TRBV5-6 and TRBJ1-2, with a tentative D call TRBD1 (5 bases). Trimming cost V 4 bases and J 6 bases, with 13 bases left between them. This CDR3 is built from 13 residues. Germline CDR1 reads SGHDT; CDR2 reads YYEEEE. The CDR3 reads CASSPTEWDGYTF. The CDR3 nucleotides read TGTGCCAGCAGCCCGACAGAATGGGATGGCTACACCTTC. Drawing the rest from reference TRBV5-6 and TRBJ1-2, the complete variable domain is DAGVTQSPTHLIKTRGQQVTLRCSPKSGHDTVSWYQQALGQGPQFIFQYYEEEERQRGNFPDRFSGHQFPNYSSELNVNALLLGDSALYLCASSPTEWDGYTFGSGTRLTVV.

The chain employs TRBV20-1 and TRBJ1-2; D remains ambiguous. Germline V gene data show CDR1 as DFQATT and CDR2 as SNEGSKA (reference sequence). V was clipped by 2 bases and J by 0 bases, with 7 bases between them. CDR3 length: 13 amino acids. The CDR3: CSARLATNYGYTF. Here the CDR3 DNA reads TGCAGTGCTAGACTCGCGACTAACTATGGCTACACCTTC.

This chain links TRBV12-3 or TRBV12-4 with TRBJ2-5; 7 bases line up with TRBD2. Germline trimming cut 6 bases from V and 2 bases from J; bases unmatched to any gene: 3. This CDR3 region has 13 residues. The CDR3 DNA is TGTGCCAGCAGAGCGGGACTTCAAGAGACCCAGTACTTC. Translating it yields CASRAGLQETQYF.

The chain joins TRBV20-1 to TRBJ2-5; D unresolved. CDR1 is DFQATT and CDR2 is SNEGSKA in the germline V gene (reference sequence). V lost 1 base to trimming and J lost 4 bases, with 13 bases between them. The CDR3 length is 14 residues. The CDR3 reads CSARASRKRETQYF. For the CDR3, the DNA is TGCAGTGCTAGAGCGTCCAGGAAAAGAGAGACCCAGTACTTC.